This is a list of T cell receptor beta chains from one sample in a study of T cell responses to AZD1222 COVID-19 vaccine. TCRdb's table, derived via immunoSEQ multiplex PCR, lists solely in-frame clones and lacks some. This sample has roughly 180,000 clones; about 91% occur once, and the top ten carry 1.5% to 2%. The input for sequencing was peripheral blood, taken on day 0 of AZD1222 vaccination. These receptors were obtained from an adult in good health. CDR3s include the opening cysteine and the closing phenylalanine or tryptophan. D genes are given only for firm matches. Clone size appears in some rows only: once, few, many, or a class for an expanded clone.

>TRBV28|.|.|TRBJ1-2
CASRGSARPYGYTF
TGTGCCAGCAGGGGATCTGCTCGACCCTATGGCTACACCTTC
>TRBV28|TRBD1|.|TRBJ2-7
CASSITGTGAEQYF
TGTGCCAGCAGTATTACCGGGACAGGGGCCGAGCAGTACTTC
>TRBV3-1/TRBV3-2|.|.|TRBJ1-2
CASSQTSGPIGYTF
TGTGCCAGCAGCCAAACGTCAGGACCTATAGGCTACACCTTC
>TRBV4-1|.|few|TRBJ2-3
CASSPRQDGGTQYF
TGCGCCAGCAGCCCCCGACAGGATGGGGGTACGCAGTATTTT
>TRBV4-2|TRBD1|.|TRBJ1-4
CASSQSQGVGANEKLFF
TGTGCCAGCAGCCAAAGCCAGGGGGTAGGTGCTAATGAAAAACTGTTTTTT
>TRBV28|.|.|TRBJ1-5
CASSSGTGRVQPQHF
TGTGCCAGCAGTTCCGGAACAGGGCGGGTTCAGCCCCAGCATTTT
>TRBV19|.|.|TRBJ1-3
CASSISAGSGNTIYF
TGTGCCAGTAGTATATCTGCCGGCTCTGGAAACACCATATATTTT
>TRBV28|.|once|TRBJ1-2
CASSPPGPNYGYTF
TGTGCCAGCAGCCCACCGGGCCCTAACTATGGCTACACCTTC
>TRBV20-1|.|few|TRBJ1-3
CSARGGNTIYF
TGCAGTGCTAGGGGCGGAAACACCATATATTTT
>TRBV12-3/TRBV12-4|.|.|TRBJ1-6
CASRLDRNSPLHF
TGTGCCAGCAGATTGGACAGAAATTCACCCCTCCACTTT
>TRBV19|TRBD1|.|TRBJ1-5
CASSGPTGDQPQHF
TGTGCCAGTAGTGGCCCGACAGGGGATCAGCCCCAGCATTTT
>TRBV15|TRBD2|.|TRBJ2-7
CATSPTSGSSYEQYF
TGTGCCACCAGCCCAACTAGCGGGAGCTCCTACGAGCAGTACTTC
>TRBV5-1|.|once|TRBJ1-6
CASSREGENSPLHF
TGCGCCAGCAGCCGAGAGGGGGAGAATTCACCCCTCCACTTT
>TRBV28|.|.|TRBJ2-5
CASSFGQTYQETQYF
TGTGCCAGCAGTTTTGGACAGACGTACCAAGAGACCCAGTACTTC
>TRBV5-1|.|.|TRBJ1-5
CASSPQGYSNQPQHF
TGCGCCAGCAGCCCACAGGGTTATAGCAATCAGCCCCAGCATTTT
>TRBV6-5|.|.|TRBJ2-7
CASSQTSGASYEQYF
TGTGCCAGCAGTCAGACCTCAGGGGCTAGTTACGAGCAGTACTTC
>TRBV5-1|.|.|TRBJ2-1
CASSLAEIYNEQFF
TGCGCCAGCAGCTTGGCTGAAATCTACAATGAGCAGTTCTTC
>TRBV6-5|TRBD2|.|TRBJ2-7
CATTTSGRQEQYF
TGTGCCACGACGACTAGCGGGAGACAGGAGCAGTACTTC
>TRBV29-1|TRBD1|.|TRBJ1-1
CSATGQRNTEAFF
TGCAGCGCCACGGGACAGCGTAACACTGAAGCTTTCTTT
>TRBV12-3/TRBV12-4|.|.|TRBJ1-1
CASSLSAFF
TGTGCCAGCAGTTTGTCTGCTTTCTTT
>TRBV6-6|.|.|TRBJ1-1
CASSPAYITEAFF
TGTGCCAGCAGCCCGGCCTACATCACTGAAGCTTTCTTT
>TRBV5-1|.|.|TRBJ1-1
CASSLGTAVNTEAFF
TGCGCCAGCAGCTTGGGGACAGCCGTGAACACTGAAGCTTTCTTT
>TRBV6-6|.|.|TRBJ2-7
CASNVGRYEQYF
TGTGCCAGCAACGTGGGCCGCTACGAGCAGTACTTC
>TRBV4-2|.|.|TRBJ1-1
CASSPVSLGQEAFF
TGTGCCAGCAGCCCTGTGTCATTGGGACAAGAAGCTTTCTTT
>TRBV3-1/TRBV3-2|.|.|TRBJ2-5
CASKAGPQETQYF
TGTGCCAGCAAAGCGGGCCCCCAAGAGACCCAGTACTTC
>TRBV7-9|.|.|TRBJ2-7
CASSLAVGGNEQYF
TGTGCCAGCAGCTTAGCCGTTGGAGGCAACGAGCAGTACTTC
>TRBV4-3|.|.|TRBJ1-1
CASSQDTARVFAEAFF
TGCGCCAGCAGCCAAGACACTGCCAGGGTTTTTGCTGAAGCTTTCTTT
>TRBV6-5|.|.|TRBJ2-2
CASERGWGTGELFF
TGTGCCAGCGAGCGAGGGTGGGGTACCGGGGAGCTGTTTTTT
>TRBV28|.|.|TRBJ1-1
CASSSSGITEAFF
TGTGCCAGCAGTTCTTCCGGGATCACTGAAGCTTTCTTT
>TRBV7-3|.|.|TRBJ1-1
CASSLMGGMNTEAFF
TGTGCCAGCAGCTTAATGGGGGGTATGAACACTGAAGCTTTCTTT
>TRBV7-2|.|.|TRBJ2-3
CASSLLTGRRGSDTQYF
TGTGCCAGCAGCTTATTAACGGGACGGAGAGGATCAGATACGCAGTATTTT
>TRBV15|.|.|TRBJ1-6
CATGKSSYNSPLHF
TGTGCCACCGGGAAGAGCTCCTATAATTCACCCCTCCACTTT
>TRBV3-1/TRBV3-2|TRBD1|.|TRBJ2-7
CASSQVRQGAEVAEQYF
TGTGCCAGCAGCCAAGTCCGGCAGGGGGCAGAAGTTGCCGAGCAGTACTTC
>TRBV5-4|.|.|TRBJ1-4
CASSFGEGSEKLFF
TGTGCCAGCAGCTTCGGAGAGGGTAGTGAAAAACTGTTTTTT
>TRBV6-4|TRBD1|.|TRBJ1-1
CASSDPRDRGGTEAFF
TGTGCCAGCAGTGACCCTCGGGACAGGGGAGGGACTGAAGCTTTCTTT
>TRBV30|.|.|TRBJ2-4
CAWGYQGLAKNIQYF
TGTGCCTGGGGTTATCAGGGTTTAGCCAAAAACATTCAGTACTTC
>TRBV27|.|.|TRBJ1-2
CASSIKPSSNYGYTF
TGTGCCAGCAGTATTAAACCGTCTTCTAACTATGGCTACACCTTC
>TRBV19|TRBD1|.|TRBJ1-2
CASGITGGGGYTF
TGTGCCAGCGGTATCACAGGGGGTGGTGGCTACACCTTC
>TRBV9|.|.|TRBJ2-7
CASSQQGWSYEQYF
TGTGCCAGCAGTCAACAGGGCTGGTCCTACGAGCAGTACTTC
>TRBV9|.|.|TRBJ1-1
CASSASRHGGENTEAFF
TGTGCCAGCAGCGCCAGCCGGCACGGAGGGGAGAACACTGAAGCTTTCTTT
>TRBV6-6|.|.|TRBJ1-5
CASMVKGGSNQPQHF
TGTGCCAGCATGGTGAAGGGGGGCAGCAATCAGCCCCAGCATTTT
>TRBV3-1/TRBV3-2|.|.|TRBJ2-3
CASSQESGADTQYF
TGTGCCAGCAGCCAAGAGTCAGGGGCAGATACGCAGTATTTT
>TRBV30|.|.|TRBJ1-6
CAWSQDRASNSPLHF
TGTGCCTGGAGCCAGGACCGGGCCTCTAATTCACCCCTCCACTTT
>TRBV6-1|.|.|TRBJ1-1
CASSEKENTEAFF
TGTGCCAGCAGTGAAAAGGAGAACACTGAAGCTTTCTTT